These 15 T cell receptor beta chains originate from one sample sequenced in a study of cytomegalovirus exposure and HLA in healthy donors. Primers: 60 Vbeta forward and 13 Jbeta reverse. TCRdb's copy holds only in-frame clones and misses some; the assay was immunoSEQ multiplex PCR. The table has 95,000 to 150,000 clones, around 73% seen once; the top ten hold 8.2%. The sample taken for sequencing was PBMCs. Every receptor here comes from a woman aged 40 to 55 in good health and CMV-seropositive.

The chain has TRBV20-1 and TRBJ1-2; D is undetermined. CDR1 is DFQATT and CDR2 is SNEGSKA in the germline V gene (reference sequence). There are 11 residues in the CDR3. V shed 3 bases and J shed 5 bases, with 7 bases lying between them. The CDR3 here is CSARPEYGYTF. The CDR3, as DNA: TGCAGTGCTAGGCCAGAATATGGCTACACCTTC.

The V call is TRBV7-2, the J call TRBJ2-6; tentative D call: TRBD1 (6 bases). Germline loops: CDR1 SGHTA, CDR2 FQGNSA. This CDR3 is 17 amino acids long. Trimming cost V 4 bases and J 2 bases, with 15 bases left between them. Here the CDR3 DNA reads TGTGCCAGCAGCTCGCAAACAGGGCTAGCTGGGGCCAACGTCCTGACTTTC. It is translated as CASSSQTGLAGANVLTF.

This chain joins TRBV9 and TRBJ1-1; D gene unclear. The ends were cut back, 0 bases at V and 2 bases at J, with 8 bases in the middle. The CDR3 sequence is 14 residues long. In germline, CDR1 is SGDLS, CDR2 YYNGEE. In DNA, the CDR3 is TGTGCCAGCAGCGTAGGGAACAGAAACACTGAAGCTTTCTTT. This gives the protein CASSVGNRNTEAFF.

This chain links TRBV11-2 with TRBJ1-4; maybe TRBD1 (5 bases). The CDR3 has 16 residues. Germline-derived CDR1 and CDR2 are SGHAT and FQNNGV. Trimming took 1 base from V and 0 from J, leaving 9 bases between them. DNA of the CDR3: TGTGCCAGCAGCTTAGTAGGGGCCGCAACTAATGAAAAACTGTTTTTT. This encodes CASSLVGAATNEKLFF.

The J gene is TRBJ2-1, the V gene TRBV23-1, with TRBD1 identical over 8 bases. TRBV23-1 is assigned to the ORF class and has an uncertain function. Unmatched junction bases numbered 12, after V lost 2 bases and J lost 6 bases. The CDR3 covers 17 residues. CDR3 loop: CASSQRQGKVRSNEQFF. In DNA, the CDR3 is TGCGCCAGCAGTCAAAGACAGGGGAAAGTGAGGAGCAATGAGCAGTTCTTC.

The chain recombines TRBV2 with TRBJ2-3, with 7 bases identical to TRBD1. The CDR3 covers 14 residues. V gave up 3 bases and J gave up 4 bases; unmatched junction bases: 4. Germline V gives CDR1 SNHLY, CDR2 FYNNEI. The CDR3 loop reads CASSDTGDADTQYF. CDR3 nucleotide sequence: TGTGCCAGCAGTGACACAGGGGACGCAGATACGCAGTATTTT.

This clone showed up just a few times. The rearrangement links TRBV5-1 to TRBJ1-4, with D possibly matching TRBD1 (6 bases). Germline V gives CDR1 SGHRS, CDR2 YFSETQ. The CDR3 totals 13 residues. Trimming removed 0 bases at V and 15 bases at J, with 15 bases between. The DNA of the CDR3 is TGCGCCAGCAGCTTGGGAGGGACAACGGAGGTGTTTTTT. Translated: CASSLGGTTEVFF.

The gene calls are TRBV6-5 and TRBJ2-7; 8 bases are a match to TRBD1. There are 15 residues in the CDR3. The ends lost 6 bases at V and 2 bases at J; junction bases unmatched: 9. Germline V CDR1 and CDR2: MNHEY, SVGAGI. CDR3 in amino acids: CASRSSGTGPYEQYF. The CDR3 coding sequence is TGTGCCAGCAGATCCTCCGGGACAGGACCCTACGAGCAGTACTTC.

CDR3 sequence reads: CASSTGQGRTQYF. The CDR3 bases are TGTGCCAGCAGCACCGGACAGGGTAGAACCCAGTACTTC. The gene calls are TRBV7-2 and TRBJ2-5, with 8 bases lining up with TRBD1. From germline, CDR1 is SGHTA and CDR2 FQGNSA. The V and J ends lost 5 bases and 8 bases, in that order; junction bases with no gene match: 7. The CDR3 totals 13 residues.

The genes are TRBV7-6 and TRBJ2-1; D not certain. This CDR3 contains 17 residues. Per germline, CDR1 SGHVS and CDR2 FNYEAQ. V lost 1 base to trimming and J lost 1 base, with 14 bases between them. CDR3 sequence: CASSLVAGAQSYNEQFF. The CDR3 nucleotides are TGTGCCAGCAGCTTAGTGGCAGGTGCGCAGTCCTACAATGAGCAGTTCTTC.

The genes are TRBV29-1 and TRBJ2-2; 10 nucleotides agree with TRBD2. The V gene end was trimmed by 5 bases and the J gene end by 4 bases; junction bases not matched to a gene: 7. There are 15 residues in the CDR3. Germline values: CDR1 SQVTM, CDR2 ANQGSEA. The CDR3 DNA sequence: TGCAGCGTTTCAGCGGGGGGGTATGGCACCGGGGAGCTGTTTTTT. Amino acid sequence: CSVSAGGYGTGELFF.

This clone was found once. The J gene is TRBJ2-3, the V gene TRBV27, with 7 bases matching TRBD1. V gave up 5 bases and J gave up 9 bases; unmatched junction bases: 5. CDR1 MNHEY and CDR2 SMNVEV come from the germline V gene (reference sequence). The CDR3 is 12 residues long. This CDR3 reads CASSPGQATQYF. The CDR3 DNA sequence: TGTGCCAGCAGTCCCGGACAGGCAACGCAGTATTTT.

This clone was counted a single time. This rearrangement joins TRBV11-2 to TRBJ2-6, with a possible D match to TRBD1 (5 bases). Trimming shortened V by 1 base and J by 9 bases, and 10 bases separated the two germline ends. This CDR3 has 14 residues. The germline gives CDR1 SGHAT, CDR2 FQNNGV. CDR3 in amino acids: CASSLARAYNVLTF. The DNA for the CDR3 is TGTGCCAGCAGCTTAGCCAGGGCCTACAACGTCCTGACTTTC.

The rearrangement uses TRBV6-6 and TRBJ1-5, with TRBD1 matching over 9 bases. Losses at the gene ends were 7 bases for V and 6 bases for J; bases not matched to a gene: 10. The germline V gene encodes CDR1 MNHNY and CDR2 SVGAGI (reference sequence). The CDR3 extends over 15 amino acids. The chain's CDR3 is CASTEDRGYRQPQHF. CDR3 in DNA: TGTGCCAGCACCGAGGACAGGGGATACCGTCAGCCCCAGCATTTT.

This clone was counted only a few times. This sequence joins TRBV5-4 and TRBJ2-7; 10 bases align to TRBD1. V shed 4 bases and J 6 bases; nucleotides not matched to a gene: 7. Germline CDR1 SGHNT, CDR2 YYREEE (reference sequence). The CDR3 is made up of 14 amino acids. The CDR3 coding sequence is TGTGCCAGCAGCCCGGGTGGACAGGGGGGCGAGCAGTACTTC. Translated: CASSPGGQGGEQYF.